One sample yielded the 23 T cell receptor beta chains listed below, sequenced in a study of T cells after yellow fever vaccination. TCRdb used MiXCR to reprocess the 5' RACE reads, holding one entry per CDR3 protein. The data contain about 57,000 distinct CDR3 sequences, 7.4% of them singletons. The sequenced sample was CD8+ T cells sorted from PBMCs, obtained 15 days after the yellow fever booster vaccination. Receptor source: a man younger than 40 who received the YFV17D yellow fever vaccine.

V is TRBV7-9 and J is TRBJ2-7; 7 nucleotides line up with TRBD1. Germline CDR1 is SEHNR and CDR2 is FQNEAQ (reference sequence). V shed 8 bases and J 3 bases; nucleotides not matched to a gene: 7. This CDR3 spans 13 amino acids. CDR3: CASGARDSYEQYF. The CDR3 DNA follows: TGTGCCAGCGGTGCCCGGGACAGCTACGAGCAGTACTTC.

This clonotype was recorded at least ten times. As DNA, the CDR3 is TGTGCCAGTACCATGGGGGACGAGCAGTTCTTC. It codes for CASTMGDEQFF. This rearrangement joins TRBV19 to TRBJ2-1, with D possibly called TRBD1 or TRBD2 (5 bases each). The CDR3 totals 11 residues. The germline V gene encodes CDR1 LNHDA and CDR2 SQIVND (reference sequence). V was pared by 7 bases and J by 10 bases, with 11 bases between.

The sample holds many counts of this clonotype. The chain recombines TRBV6-2 or TRBV6-3 with TRBJ2-1, with TRBD2 matching 10 bases. CDR3 length: 14 residues. Germline CDR1 and CDR2: MNHEY and SVGEGT. With 5 bases clipped from V and 5 bases from J, the junction kept 3 bases outside the gene matches. This CDR3 is CASSGLAEDNEQFF. CDR3 in DNA: TGTGCCAGCAGTGGACTAGCGGAAGACAATGAGCAGTTCTTC.

In its sample, this clonotype was seen many times. The chain couples TRBV10-2 to TRBJ2-7, with a weak D call TRBD1 (5 bases). The length of the CDR3 is 14 residues. V lost 8 bases and J lost 3, with 17 bases in between. In germline, CDR1 is WSHSY, CDR2 SAAADI. The DNA for the CDR3 is TGCGCCAGCGGGGAATTACAGGCGAACTACGAGCAGTACTTC. This gives the protein CASGELQANYEQYF.

Concerning this clonotype itself: This could be a read error, since a much larger clone is one nucleotide away. V and J are TRBV3-1 and TRBJ2-5; TRBD2 might be the D (5 bases). The germline gives CDR1 LGHDT, CDR2 YNNKEL (reference sequence). This CDR3 comprises 13 residues. This chain's CDR3 is CASSEGNHETQYF. The CDR3 DNA sequence: TGTGCCAGCAGCGAGGGCAACCATGAGACCCAGTACTTC.

This clonotype has only a few counts. The gene calls are TRBV9 and TRBJ2-1, with 7 bases lining up with TRBD1. Germline V gene data show CDR1 as SGDLS and CDR2 as YYNGEE. V dropped 3 bases and J dropped 5; count of bases not matched to a gene: 5. This CDR3 region has 14 residues. The CDR3 region has the DNA TGTGCCAGCAGCGACCGGGACAGTCACAATGAGCAGTTCTTC. Amino acid sequence: CASSDRDSHNEQFF. Full variable domain (rest looked up from reference TRBV9 and TRBJ2-1): DSGVTQTPKHLITATGQRVTLRCSPRSGDLSVYWYQQSLDQGLQFLIQYYNGEERAKGNILERFSAQQFPDLHSELNLSSLELGDSALYFCASSDRDSHNEQFFGPGTRLTVL.

As regards this clonotype: This may stem from a read error, because a much larger clone lies one nucleotide away. V is TRBV7-9 and J is TRBJ2-7; 9 bases line up with TRBD2. This CDR3 region has 14 residues. Germline V CDR1 and CDR2: SEHNR, FQNEAQ (reference sequence). The CDR3 here is CSSSPSGTYFEQYF. CDR3 in DNA: TGTTCCAGCAGCCCTAGCGGGACTTACTTCGAGCAGTACTTC.

There are many counts of this clonotype. The chain is built from TRBV9 and TRBJ2-7; D may be TRBD1 or TRBD2 (5 bases each). The CDR3 is made up of 15 amino acids. CDR1 and CDR2 from the germline V gene are SGDLS and YYNGEE. V lost 0 bases and J 2 bases, leaving 12 bases between the germline ends. The CDR3 DNA follows: TGTGCCAGCAGCGTAGGAACGGGGACGGCCTACGAGCAGTACTTC. Translated, it gives CASSVGTGTAYEQYF.

In this sample, this clonotype turned up many times. The V call is TRBV7-9, the J call TRBJ2-7; D is uncertain. Trimming took off 1 base at V and 6 bases at J, with 16 bases between the two ends. This CDR3 has 15 residues. The V gene's germline CDR1 is SEHNR and CDR2 FQNEAQ (reference sequence). The CDR3 nucleotides are TGTGCCAGCAGCTTAGTCGATACCCCCTTCTCCGAGCAGTACTTC. Residues: CASSLVDTPFSEQYF.

This clonotype was recorded a few times. The genes are TRBV6-4 and TRBJ2-3; perhaps TRBD2 as D (6 bases). The germline gives CDR1 MRHNA, CDR2 SNTAGT. The CDR3 contains 15 residues. Trimming shortened V by 0 bases and J by 0 bases, and 7 bases separated the two germline ends. This CDR3 is CASSDSGGSTDTQYF. For the CDR3, the DNA is TGTGCCAGCAGTGACTCGGGGGGAAGCACAGATACGCAGTATTTT.

A word on this clonotype: One end of the junction fails to match germline, which may point to a read error. The gene calls are TRBV3-1 and TRBJ2-1, with D unresolved. The CDR3 is made up of 15 amino acids. Germline V lookup: CDR1 LGHDT, CDR2 YNNKEL (reference sequence). CDR3 sequence reads: CATSQDPESYNEQFF. CDR3 coding DNA: TGTGCCACCAGCCAAGATCCCGAGTCCTACAATGAGCAGTTCTTC.

Comments on this clonotype: This may stem from a read error, because a much larger clone lies one nucleotide away. The gene calls are TRBV24-1 and TRBJ2-2; the D gene is possibly TRBD2 (5 bases). Trimming took off 1 base at V and 7 bases at J, with 12 bases between the two ends. CDR1 and CDR2 (germline): KGHDR, SFDVKD. The CDR3 consists of 15 residues. The CDR3 here is CATSDLGQGGGELFF. The CDR3 region has the DNA TGTGCCACCAGTGATTTAGGCCAAGGAGGCGGGGAGCTGTTTTTT.

The table lists this clonotype with many counts. The rearrangement uses TRBV12-3 or TRBV12-4 and TRBJ2-1; no definite D call. The CDR3 runs to 13 residues. The V end was cut by 2 bases, the J end by 13 bases, with 15 bases between. This CDR3 is CASSLNKIEGQFF. CDR3 DNA sequence: TGTGCCAGCAGTTTAAATAAAATCGAAGGACAGTTCTTC.

This clonotype occurred many times. CDR3 nucleotides: TGTGCCAGCATTGACTTCAACAATGAGCAGTTCTTC. Its translation: CASIDFNNEQFF. The V gene is TRBV27, the J gene TRBJ2-1; D gene ambiguous. Germline V CDR1 and CDR2: MNHEY, SMNVEV (reference sequence). This CDR3 region has 12 residues. Trimming removed 7 bases from V and 5 bases from J, with 9 bases in between.

This clonotype has ten or more counts. The chain uses TRBV9 and TRBJ2-1, with 13 bases fitting TRBD2. Germline V CDR1 and CDR2: SGDLS, YYNGEE. Trimming cost V 2 bases and J 15 bases; bases outside gene matches: 8. The CDR3 has 14 amino acids. Here the CDR3 DNA reads TGTGCCAGCAGCGTCCCACTAGCGGGAGGGCCGTTGTTCTTC. Its protein is CASSVPLAGGPLFF. Variable domain in full (rest from reference TRBV9 and TRBJ2-1): DSGVTQTPKHLITATGQRVTLRCSPRSGDLSVYWYQQSLDQGLQFLIQYYNGEERAKGNILERFSAQQFPDLHSELNLSSLELGDSALYFCASSVPLAGGPLFFGPGTRLTVL.

This clonotype was recorded a few times. The rearrangement joins TRBV7-9 to TRBJ2-7; TRBD1 aligns across 12 bases. With 2 bases clipped from V and 5 bases from J, the junction kept 7 bases outside the gene matches. In germline, CDR1 is SEHNR, CDR2 FQNEAQ (reference sequence). There are 16 residues in the CDR3. The CDR3 reads CASSLPWGQGADEQYF. In DNA form, the CDR3 reads TGTGCCAGCAGCTTACCATGGGGACAGGGGGCCGACGAGCAGTACTTC.

This clonotype was observed many times. This chain links TRBV7-6 with TRBJ1-6; a weak D match, TRBD1 (6 bases). This CDR3 has 14 amino acids. In germline, CDR1 is SGHVS, CDR2 FNYEAQ. Trimming shortened V by 6 bases and J by 6 bases, and 12 bases separated the two germline ends. In nucleotides, the CDR3 is TGTGCCAGCAGTCAGACAGGCCCTAATTCACCCCTCCACTTT. Amino acids: CASSQTGPNSPLHF.

Notes on this clonotype: With a much larger clone just one base away, this may be a read error. The chain joins TRBV10-3 to TRBJ2-1, with D possibly matching TRBD2 (5 bases). This CDR3 has 14 amino acids. Germline-derived CDR1 and CDR2 are ENHRY and SYGVKD. The CDR3 DNA reads TGTACCATCGGGAACAGCCCGGGGTACAATGAGCAGTTCTTC. This sequence encodes CTIGNSPGYNEQFF.

This clonotype occurred a few times. This sequence joins TRBV7-2 and TRBJ2-7; D is possibly TRBD2 (7 bases). Germline values: CDR1 SGHTA, CDR2 FQGNSA. There are 16 residues in the CDR3. V was shortened by 0 bases and J by 4 bases, with 16 bases between the two germline ends. CDR3 DNA: TGTGCCAGCAGCTTAGCTCCACTGGGGGGGCGTTACGAGCAGTACTTC. Translation gives CASSLAPLGGRYEQYF.

This clonotype was seen repeatedly, ten times or more. J is TRBJ2-6 and V is TRBV27, with D maybe TRBD2 (6 bases). V dropped 8 bases and J dropped 2 bases, with 13 bases sitting between them. This CDR3 is 15 amino acids long. Germline CDR1 and CDR2: MNHEY and SMNVEV (reference sequence). The CDR3 sequence: CASLGGGTGANVLTF. The CDR3 DNA follows: TGTGCCAGCCTTGGAGGAGGGACTGGGGCCAACGTCCTGACTTTC.

In its sample, this clonotype was seen many times. Here the CDR3 DNA reads TGCAGTGCCGAAGGTCTAGGCAACACTGAAGCTTTCTTT. This codes for CSAEGLGNTEAFF. The rearrangement uses TRBV20-1 and TRBJ1-1; D gene uncertain. This CDR3 spans 13 amino acids. Germline V gene data show CDR1 as DFQATT and CDR2 as SNEGSKA (reference sequence). Trimming shortened V by 6 bases and J by 2 bases, and 13 bases separated the two germline ends.

This clonotype was seen at least ten times. The V call is TRBV3-1, the J call TRBJ2-1; 10 bases are shared with TRBD2. The CDR3 totals 17 residues. Germline assignment: CDR1 LGHDT and CDR2 YNNKEL (reference sequence). Trimming at V came to 4 bases and at J to 2 bases, leaving 8 bases not matched to a gene. CDR3 region: CASSPQPSGSAYNEQFF. The CDR3 DNA is TGTGCCAGCAGCCCACAGCCTAGCGGGAGTGCCTACAATGAGCAGTTCTTC.

There are a few counts of this clonotype. V usage is TRBV20-1 and J usage is TRBJ2-7, with 12 bases matching TRBD2. Unmatched junction bases numbered 4, after V lost 1 base and J lost 6 bases. Germline V CDR1 and CDR2: DFQATT, SNEGSKA (reference sequence). The CDR3 covers 14 residues. The CDR3 region has the DNA TGCAGTGCTAGAGCGCTAGCGGGAGGGTCCGAGCAGTACTTC. This sequence encodes CSARALAGGSEQYF.